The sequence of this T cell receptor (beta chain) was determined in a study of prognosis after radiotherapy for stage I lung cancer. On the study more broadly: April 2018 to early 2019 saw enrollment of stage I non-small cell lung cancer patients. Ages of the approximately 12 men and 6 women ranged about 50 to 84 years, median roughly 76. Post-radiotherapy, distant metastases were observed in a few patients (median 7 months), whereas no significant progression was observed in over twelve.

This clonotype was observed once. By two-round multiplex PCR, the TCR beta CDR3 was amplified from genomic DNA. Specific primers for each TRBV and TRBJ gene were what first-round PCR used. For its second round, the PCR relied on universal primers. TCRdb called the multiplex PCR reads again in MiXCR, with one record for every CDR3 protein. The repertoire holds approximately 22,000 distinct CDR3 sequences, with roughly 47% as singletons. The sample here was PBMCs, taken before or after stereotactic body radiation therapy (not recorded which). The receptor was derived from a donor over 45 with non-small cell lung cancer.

The CDR3, as DNA: TGTGCCAGTAGTATGCCGGGACTAGCGGACAGCACAGATACGCAGTATTTT. Translating gives CASSMPGLADSTDTQYF. The chain joins TRBV19 to TRBJ2-3; 11 bases line up with TRBD2. The CDR3 spans 17 residues. Germline trimming cut 3 bases from V and 0 bases from J; bases unmatched to any gene: 5. CDR1 and CDR2 from the germline V gene are LNHDA and SQIVND (reference sequence).